A selection of T cell receptor beta chains follows, all from one sample in a study of radiotherapy plus CTLA-4 blockade in lung cancer. TCRdb's table, derived via immunoSEQ multiplex PCR, lists solely in-frame clones and lacks some. The sample carries around 45,000 clones, less than 85% recorded once. The sample consisted of peripheral blood, taken from a patient treated with radiotherapy plus ipilimumab. All receptors derive from a human donor with non-small cell lung cancer who had stable disease on radiotherapy plus ipilimumab. CDR3s include the opening cysteine and the closing phenylalanine or tryptophan. The order of the fields is CDR3 length, clone size, D gene, J gene, V gene, CDR3 DNA, CDR3 protein. A D gene is named only where the DNA matches it firmly. For some rows the clone size is stated as once, few or many, or as a class when expanded; others skip it.

>13|NA|NA|TRBJ1-4|TRBV7-7
TGTGCCAGCAGCAGGGGAGCTAATGAAAAACTGTTTTTT
CASSRGANEKLFF
>13|NA|NA|TRBJ1-2|TRBV5-1
TGCGCCACCTCGGAGAGGGTGGATTATGGCTACACCTTC
CATSERVDYGYTF
>12|NA|TRBD1|TRBJ2-7|TRBV29-1
TGCAGCGTTGTACAGGGGGCGAACGAGCAGTACTTC
CSVVQGANEQYF
>13|NA|TRBD1|TRBJ1-2|TRBV5-1
TGCGCCAGCAGCTTGACAGGGGCCGGGGGCTACACCTTC
CASSLTGAGGYTF
>12|NA|TRBD1|TRBJ1-3|TRBV7-2
TGTGCCAGCAGCCCCACAGGGGGCACCGGATATTTT
CASSPTGGTGYF
>14|NA|NA|TRBJ1-5|TRBV2
TGTGCCAGCAGAGTATGGGGGGGCAATCAGCCCCAGCATTTT
CASRVWGGNQPQHF
>17|NA|TRBD1|TRBJ1-1|TRBV5-1
TGCGCCAGCAGCACCGGGACAGGGGGCGAGTTGGTCACTGAAGCTTTCTTT
CASSTGTGGELVTEAFF
>16|NA|TRBD2|TRBJ2-5|TRBV6-5
TGTGCCAGCAGTTACTACAGCGGGGGGGCAGGGGAGACCCAGTACTTC
CASSYYSGGAGETQYF
>17|NA|NA|TRBJ1-5|TRBV2
TGTGCCAGCAGTGGGGGTGTCTACGGGGCTGGCAATCAGCCCCAGCATTTT
CASSGGVYGAGNQPQHF
>14|NA|TRBD1|TRBJ1-2|TRBV9
TGTGCCAGCAGCGCCTACAGGGGCGAAAGTGGCTACACCTTC
CASSAYRGESGYTF
>16|NA|NA|TRBJ1-4|TRBV6-5
TGTGCCAGCAGTTACGCGGCGTCAGCCCAACTTCGGGAACTGTTTTTT
CASSYAASAQLRELFF
>13|NA|NA|TRBJ1-2|TRBV19
TGTGCCAGTAGTACACAGGTTAACTATGGCTACACCTTC
CASSTQVNYGYTF
>17|NA|NA|TRBJ2-1|TRBV7-8
TGTGCCAGCAGCATTGGGGGCCAGGGTAGTTCCTACAATGAGCAGTTCTTC
CASSIGGQGSSYNEQFF
>12|NA|TRBD1|TRBJ1-3|TRBV19
TGTGCCACACGACAGGGAGGAAACACCATATATTTT
CATRQGGNTIYF
>12|NA|NA|TRBJ1-1|TRBV29-1
TGCAGCGTTGAGAAAGGGTACACTGAAGCTTTCTTT
CSVEKGYTEAFF
>14|NA|TRBD2|TRBJ2-1|TRBV27
TGTGCCAGCTCACCGGGACTAGCCTACAATGAGCAGTTCTTC
CASSPGLAYNEQFF
>15|NA|TRBD1|TRBJ1-6|TRBV6-1
TGTGCCAGCACAGGACAGGAAACCTATAATTCACCCCTCCACTTT
CASTGQETYNSPLHF
>15|NA|NA|TRBJ2-5|TRBV5-1
TGCGCCAGCAGCGCCCTAACAGGGAACCAAGAGACCCAGTACTTC
CASSALTGNQETQYF
>16|once|NA|TRBJ1-1|TRBV9
TGTGCCAGCAGCGTAGAGGGGGGGGCGATGGGCACTGAAGCTTTCTTT
CASSVEGGAMGTEAFF
>12|NA|NA|TRBJ2-5|TRBV29-1
TGCAGCGTTTCCCCCCACCAAGAGACCCAGTACTTC
CSVSPHQETQYF
>15|once|NA|TRBJ2-7|TRBV7-7
TGTGCCAGCAGCTTAGAACTAGGGAGCTCCTACGAGCAGTACTTC
CASSLELGSSYEQYF
>13|few|NA|TRBJ1-2|TRBV2
TGTGCCAGCAGTGAAGGGTACGTGTCCGGCTACACCTTC
CASSEGYVSGYTF
>14|NA|NA|TRBJ1-5|TRBV4-1
TGCGCCAGCAGCCAAGAACGCGGGGGTCAGCCCCAGCATTTT
CASSQERGGQPQHF
>16|NA|NA|TRBJ1-2|TRBV4-1
TGCGCCAGCAGCCAAGTACGTCTTCAGGGAACCTATGGCTACACCTTC
CASSQVRLQGTYGYTF
>19|NA|NA|TRBJ1-3|TRBV13
TGTGCCAGCAGCTTAGGCCTAATTTATGCGACGGGCTCTGGAAACACCATATATTTT
CASSLGLIYATGSGNTIYF
>15|NA|NA|TRBJ2-3|TRBV27
TGTGCCAGCAGTTTATTGCCAGTTAGCACAGATACGCAGTATTTT
CASSLLPVSTDTQYF
>14|NA|NA|TRBJ2-6|TRBV29-1
TGCAGCGTCCTGGGGAACTCTGGGGCCAACGTCCTGACTTTC
CSVLGNSGANVLTF
>13|NA|NA|TRBJ2-7|TRBV27
TGTGCCAGCAGTTTACCAGGGAGTTACGAGCAGTACTTC
CASSLPGSYEQYF
>16|NA|NA|TRBJ1-2|TRBV5-4
TGTGCCAGCAGCGTAGGCCGGGGTACAACGTCTATTGGCTACACCTTC
CASSVGRGTTSIGYTF
>15|once|NA|TRBJ1-4|TRBV5-1
TGCGCCAGCAGCTTCGGAGGGGCAACTAATGAAAAACTGTTTTTT
CASSFGGATNEKLFF
>15|NA|NA|TRBJ2-3|TRBV6-1
TGTGCCAGCAGTGAACTTACCGGGGGCACAGATACGCAGTATTTT
CASSELTGGTDTQYF
>11|NA|NA|TRBJ2-7|TRBV20-1
TGCAGTACTCTCTCTATAGGGGAGCAGTACTTC
CSTLSIGEQYF
>13|NA|TRBD1|TRBJ1-1|TRBV5-1
TGCGCCAGCAGCTTTAAGGGACAGGGAGAGGCTTTCTTT
CASSFKGQGEAFF
>13|NA|NA|TRBJ2-7|TRBV7-2
TGTGCCAGCAGCTTAGGAGAGGCTTACGAGCAGTACTTC
CASSLGEAYEQYF
>15|NA|TRBD1|TRBJ2-5|TRBV6-5
TGTGCCAGCAGTTGGTACGACAGGGGACAAGAGACCCAGTACTTC
CASSWYDRGQETQYF
>13|NA|NA|TRBJ1-5|TRBV28
TGTGCCAGCCGGGACAACAGCAATCAGCCCCAGCATTTT
CASRDNSNQPQHF
>14|few|NA|TRBJ1-5|TRBV27
TGTGCCAGCAGTTCCCGAGCAGGGCGACAGCCCCAGCATTTT
CASSSRAGRQPQHF
>14|NA|TRBD1|TRBJ1-2|TRBV9
TGTGCCAGCAGCCGGGACAGGGTAGGGTATGGCTACACCTTC
CASSRDRVGYGYTF
>12|NA|TRBD1|TRBJ1-1|TRBV9
TGTGCCAGCAGCGTCAGGGACAGTGAAGCTTTCTTT
CASSVRDSEAFF
>14|few|NA|TRBJ1-6|TRBV5-1
TGCGCCACCAGAACAGGGTACTATAATTCACCCCTCCACTTT
CATRTGYYNSPLHF
>13|NA|NA|TRBJ1-2|TRBV19
TGTGCCAGTAGTATTGAAGGGTACTATGGCTACACCTTC
CASSIEGYYGYTF